This TCR beta chain was recovered during a study of T-cell reconstitution after alpha-beta-depleted transplantation in children. Unique molecular identifiers tagged the TCRbeta library. TCRdb fed the PCR reads into MiXCR, producing one record per CDR3 protein. The sample carries about 120,000 distinct CDR3 sequences, 10% recorded once. Germline loops: CDR1 SGHRS, CDR2 YFSETQ. The V end lost 0 bases, the J end lost 3 bases, and 16 bases lay between the germline ends. The CDR3 has 16 residues. This clonotype was recorded many times. V is TRBV5-1 and J is TRBJ2-7, with a tentative D call TRBD2 (6 bases). This clonotype was obtained from a human donor who donated a stem cell graft to a child with acute lymphoblastic leukemia. The source material was PBMCs from the stem cell graft donor, sampled from the stem cell graft. This CDR3 reads CASSLASASDRYEQYF. DNA of the CDR3: TGCGCCAGCAGCTTGGCCAGTGCTAGCGACCGCTACGAGCAGTACTTC.